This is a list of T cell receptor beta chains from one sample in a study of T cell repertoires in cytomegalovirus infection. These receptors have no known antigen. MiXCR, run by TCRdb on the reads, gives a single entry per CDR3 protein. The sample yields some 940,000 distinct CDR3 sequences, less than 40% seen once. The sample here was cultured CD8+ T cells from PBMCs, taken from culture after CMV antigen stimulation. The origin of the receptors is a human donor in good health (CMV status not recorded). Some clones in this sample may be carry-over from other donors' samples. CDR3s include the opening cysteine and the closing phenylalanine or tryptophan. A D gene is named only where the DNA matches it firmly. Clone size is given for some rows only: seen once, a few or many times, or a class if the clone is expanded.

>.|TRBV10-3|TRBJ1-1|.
CAISGGGRMDTEAFF
TGTGCCATCAGTGGGGGTGGACGAATGGACACTGAAGCTTTCTTT
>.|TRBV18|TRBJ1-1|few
CASSPRAGFDTEAFF
TGTGCCAGCTCACCCAGGGCAGGGTTCGACACTGAAGCTTTCTTT
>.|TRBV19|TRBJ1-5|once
CVSSPPPTGNQPQHF
TGTGTCAGTAGTCCACCCCCAACGGGAAATCAGCCCCAGCATTTT
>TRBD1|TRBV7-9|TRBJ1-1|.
CASSLPQGEITEAFF
TGTGCCAGCAGCTTACCCCAGGGGGAGATCACTGAAGCTTTCTTT
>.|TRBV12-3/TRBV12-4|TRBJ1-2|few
CASSFQGIYGYTF
TGTGCCAGCAGTTTCCAGGGAATCTATGGCTACACCTTC
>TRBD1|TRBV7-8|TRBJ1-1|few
CASSSRWEGQTNTEAFF
TGTGCCAGCAGCTCACGCTGGGAGGGACAGACGAACACTGAAGCTTTCTTT
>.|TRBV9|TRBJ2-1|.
CASSVAAHEQFF
TGTGCCAGCAGCGTAGCCGCCCATGAGCAGTTCTTC
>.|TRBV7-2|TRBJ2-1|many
CASSHSISSYNEQFF
TGTGCCAGCAGCCACTCCATTAGCTCCTACAATGAGCAGTTCTTC
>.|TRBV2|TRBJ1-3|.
CASSEAMRGVSGNTIYF
TGTGCCAGCAGTGAAGCGATGAGGGGAGTCTCTGGAAACACCATATATTTT
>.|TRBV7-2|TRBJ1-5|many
CASSLGAASNQPQHF
TGTGCCAGCAGCTTAGGGGCAGCATCCAATCAGCCCCAGCATTTT
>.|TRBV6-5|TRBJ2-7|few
CASSFQGSSYEQYF
TGTGCCAGCAGTTTTCAGGGGAGCTCCTACGAGCAGTACTTC
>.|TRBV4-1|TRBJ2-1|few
CASSPRSWEDEQFF
TGCGCCAGCAGCCCCCGCTCCTGGGAAGATGAGCAGTTCTTC
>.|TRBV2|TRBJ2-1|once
CASDRTGGSEQFF
TGTGCCAGTGATCGGACAGGAGGGAGTGAGCAGTTCTTC
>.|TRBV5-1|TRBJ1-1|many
CASSLEAFLGTEAFF
TGCGCCAGCAGCTTGGAGGCTTTCTTGGGGACTGAAGCTTTCTTT
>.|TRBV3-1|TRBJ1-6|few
CASSPPQGSGSPLHF
TGTGCCAGCAGTCCCCCCCAAGGTTCAGGTTCACCCCTCCACTTT
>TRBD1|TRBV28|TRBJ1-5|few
CARDRVKEYSNQPQHF
TGTGCCAGGGACAGGGTAAAGGAGTATAGCAATCAGCCCCAGCATTTT
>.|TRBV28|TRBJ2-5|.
CASSFGPLEQETQYF
TGTGCCAGCAGTTTTGGGCCTCTGGAACAAGAGACCCAGTACTTC
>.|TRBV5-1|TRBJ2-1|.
CASSGANDQQFF
TGCGCCAGCAGCGGGGCGAACGATCAGCAGTTCTTC
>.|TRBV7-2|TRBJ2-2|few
CASSDIQVRTGELFF
TGTGCCAGCAGCGACATACAGGTCCGCACCGGGGAGCTGTTTTTT
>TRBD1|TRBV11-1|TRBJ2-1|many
CASRAGTGSYNEQFF
TGTGCCAGCAGGGCCGGGACAGGGTCCTACAATGAGCAGTTCTTC
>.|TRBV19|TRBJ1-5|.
CASDPGWGNQPQHF
TGTGCCAGTGATCCGGGTTGGGGCAATCAGCCCCAGCATTTT
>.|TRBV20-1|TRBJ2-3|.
CSARLQGTDTQYF
TGCAGTGCTAGGTTGCAGGGCACAGATACGCAGTATTTT
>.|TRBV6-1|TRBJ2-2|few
CASRSAVELNTGELFF
TGTGCCAGCAGATCGGCTGTCGAACTGAACACCGGGGAGCTGTTTTTT
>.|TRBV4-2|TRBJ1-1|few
CASSQVGGANTEAFF
TGTGCCAGCAGCCAAGTTGGAGGTGCGAACACTGAAGCTTTCTTT
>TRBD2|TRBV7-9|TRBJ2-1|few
CASSPSGLAEEQFF
TGTGCCAGCAGCCCCTCTGGACTAGCGGAGGAGCAGTTCTTC
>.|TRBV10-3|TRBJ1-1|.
CAIRQGSTEAFF
TGTGCCATCAGACAGGGCAGCACTGAAGCTTTCTTT
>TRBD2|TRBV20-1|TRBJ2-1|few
CSAPRTSGRDNEQFF
TGCAGTGCCCCACGGACTAGCGGGCGAGACAATGAGCAGTTCTTC
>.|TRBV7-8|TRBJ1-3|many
CASSLREAIGSGNTIYF
TGTGCCAGCAGCCTCAGGGAGGCGATCGGCTCTGGAAACACCATATATTTT
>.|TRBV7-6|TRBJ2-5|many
CASSSAGPPSGQYF
TGTGCCAGCAGCTCCGCAGGGCCGCCCTCCGGACAGTACTTC
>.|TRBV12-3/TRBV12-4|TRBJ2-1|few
CASSIRWGDEQFF
TGTGCCAGCAGCATCAGGTGGGGAGATGAGCAGTTCTTC
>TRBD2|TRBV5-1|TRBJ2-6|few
CASSGGLAGSQVPGANVLTF
TGCGCCAGCAGCGGGGGACTAGCGGGTTCCCAGGTGCCTGGGGCCAACGTCCTGACTTTC
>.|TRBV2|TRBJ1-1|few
CASSSPGLGTEAFF
TGTGCCAGCAGTAGTCCAGGGTTGGGCACTGAAGCTTTCTTT
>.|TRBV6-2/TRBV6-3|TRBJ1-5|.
CASNLGSQPQHF
TGTGCCAGCAACCTTGGGAGTCAGCCCCAGCATTTT